This T cell receptor (beta chain) is from a study of early T cells in non-severe SARS-CoV-2 infection. Findings and limits, study-wide: CD4 and private specificities were missed by VDJdb matching, which favored anti-spike CD8 responses.

Trimming took 4 bases from V and 6 from J; bases not matched to a gene: 2. Germline CDR1 is MNHEY and CDR2 is SVGAGI. The CDR3 spans 15 residues. This clonotype was counted ten times or more. Its target is not known. TCRdb re-derived calls from the 5' RACE reads in MiXCR, one entry per CDR3 protein. The table includes about 97,000 distinct CDR3 sequences, approximately 10% detected once. This chain uses TRBV6-5 with TRBJ2-1, with 14 bases matching TRBD2. Material: whole blood, obtained at baseline. This clonotype was sampled from an adult who was a healthcare worker with PCR-confirmed SARS-CoV-2 infection or an uninfected control (not recorded which). The CDR3 DNA reads TGTGCCAGCAGTTTGGGACTAGCGGGGGTCAATGAGCAGTTCTTC. Encoded protein: CASSLGLAGVNEQFF.